The rows below give T cell receptor beta chains drawn from one sample of a study of blood T cell repertoires in COVID-19. Here immunoSEQ multiplex PCR was the method, and the copy in TCRdb shows in-frame clones only, minus some. This table has 200,000 to 250,000 clones, 82% appearing once. Sequencing input: peripheral blood. These receptor sequences come from a woman aged 80 or over with acute or convalescent COVID-19. Each CDR3 is given with its conserved first and last residue. The D gene is left open where the match is weak. Part of the rows lack a size; the others show once, few, many or a class for expanded clones.

J gene: TRBJ2-7; clone size: NA; V gene: TRBV19; D gene: TRBD1; CDR3 protein: CASARTGDRYEQYF; CDR3 DNA: TGTGCCAGTGCGAGGACAGGGGACCGCTACGAGCAGTACTTC
J gene: TRBJ1-5; clone size: NA; V gene: TRBV5-8; D gene: NA; CDR3 protein: CASSLGGALPQPQHF; CDR3 DNA: TGTGCCAGCAGCTTGGGGGGAGCGTTACCACAGCCCCAGCATTTT
J gene: TRBJ1-1; clone size: NA; V gene: TRBV5-4; D gene: TRBD1; CDR3 protein: CASSQKRGRETEAFF; CDR3 DNA: TGTGCCAGCAGCCAGAAAAGGGGGCGGGAAACTGAAGCTTTCTTT
J gene: TRBJ1-4; clone size: NA; V gene: TRBV6-5; D gene: NA; CDR3 protein: CASSYSAGVGEKLFF; CDR3 DNA: TGTGCCAGCAGTTACTCGGCAGGCGTGGGTGAAAAACTGTTTTTT
J gene: TRBJ2-5; clone size: NA; V gene: TRBV7-3; D gene: TRBD2; CDR3 protein: CASRSTSASGTQYF; CDR3 DNA: TGTGCCAGCAGGTCGACTAGCGCCTCCGGGACCCAGTACTTC
J gene: TRBJ2-2; clone size: NA; V gene: TRBV5-4; D gene: NA; CDR3 protein: CASSLARLSTPGELFF; CDR3 DNA: TGTGCCAGCAGCTTGGCGCGACTATCAACCCCCGGGGAGCTGTTTTTT
J gene: TRBJ2-3; clone size: NA; V gene: TRBV7-9; D gene: NA; CDR3 protein: CASSFPIGEFTDTQYF; CDR3 DNA: TGTGCCAGCAGCTTCCCTATAGGGGAATTCACAGATACGCAGTATTTT
J gene: TRBJ1-1; clone size: NA; V gene: TRBV28; D gene: NA; CDR3 protein: CASSFSGPTEAFF; CDR3 DNA: TGTGCCAGCAGTTTTAGCGGGCCCACTGAAGCTTTCTTT
J gene: TRBJ1-5; clone size: NA; V gene: TRBV29-1; D gene: TRBD1; CDR3 protein: CSVMTGNGNQPQHF; CDR3 DNA: TGCAGCGTTATGACAGGGAACGGCAATCAGCCCCAGCATTTT
J gene: TRBJ2-3; clone size: NA; V gene: TRBV3-1/TRBV3-2; D gene: TRBD1; CDR3 protein: CASSQGRDSQYF; CDR3 DNA: TGTGCCAGCAGCCAAGGCCGGGACAGTCAGTATTTT
J gene: TRBJ1-1; clone size: NA; V gene: TRBV1; D gene: NA; CDR3 protein: CTSPTDERQGTEAFF; CDR3 DNA: TGCACCAGCCCCACCGATGAGAGACAGGGCACTGAAGCTTTCTTT
J gene: TRBJ1-1; clone size: NA; V gene: TRBV3-1/TRBV3-2; D gene: NA; CDR3 protein: CASSLGGITEAFF; CDR3 DNA: TGTGCCAGCAGCCTTGGAGGGATCACTGAAGCTTTCTTT
J gene: TRBJ2-1; clone size: few; V gene: TRBV18; D gene: TRBD2; CDR3 protein: CASSPLAGGNNEQFF; CDR3 DNA: TGTGCCAGCTCACCGCTAGCGGGGGGGAACAATGAGCAGTTCTTC
J gene: TRBJ1-5; clone size: NA; V gene: TRBV7-2; D gene: NA; CDR3 protein: CASSLKGGEGGQPQHF; CDR3 DNA: TGTGCCAGCAGCTTAAAGGGAGGGGAAGGGGGTCAGCCCCAGCATTTT
J gene: TRBJ1-2; clone size: NA; V gene: TRBV6-1; D gene: TRBD1; CDR3 protein: CASRRQGFNYGYTF; CDR3 DNA: TGTGCCAGTCGGAGACAGGGATTTAACTATGGCTACACCTTC
J gene: TRBJ1-1; clone size: NA; V gene: TRBV3-1/TRBV3-2; D gene: TRBD1; CDR3 protein: CASSQYGTAKNTEAFF; CDR3 DNA: TGTGCCAGCAGCCAATATGGGACAGCCAAGAACACTGAAGCTTTCTTT
J gene: TRBJ2-7; clone size: once; V gene: TRBV12-3/TRBV12-4; D gene: TRBD2; CDR3 protein: CASSSGGTYEQYF; CDR3 DNA: TGTGCCAGCAGCTCCGGGGGGACCTACGAGCAGTACTTC
J gene: TRBJ2-1; clone size: NA; V gene: TRBV4-2; D gene: NA; CDR3 protein: CASSHTGQKSSYNEQFF; CDR3 DNA: TGTGCCAGCAGCCACACCGGACAGAAGAGCTCCTACAATGAGCAGTTCTTC
J gene: TRBJ1-4; clone size: NA; V gene: TRBV7-2; D gene: NA; CDR3 protein: CASSLVPGRGEKLFF; CDR3 DNA: TGTGCCAGCAGCTTAGTGCCAGGGCGGGGTGAAAAACTGTTTTTT
J gene: TRBJ2-7; clone size: NA; V gene: TRBV5-4; D gene: NA; CDR3 protein: CASSLRGSYEQYF; CDR3 DNA: TGTGCCAGCAGCCTTAGAGGCAGCTACGAGCAGTACTTC
J gene: TRBJ2-7; clone size: few; V gene: TRBV7-2; D gene: TRBD2; CDR3 protein: CASSWTSGGAYEQYF; CDR3 DNA: TGTGCCAGCAGCTGGACTAGCGGGGGGGCCTACGAGCAGTACTTC
J gene: TRBJ2-5; clone size: NA; V gene: TRBV19; D gene: TRBD2; CDR3 protein: CASSTPSGQETQYF; CDR3 DNA: TGTGCCAGTAGTACACCTAGCGGCCAAGAGACCCAGTACTTC
J gene: TRBJ2-3; clone size: once; V gene: TRBV5-4; D gene: NA; CDR3 protein: CASSLGGHSTDTQYF; CDR3 DNA: TGTGCCAGCAGCTTGGGAGGGCACAGCACAGATACGCAGTATTTT
J gene: TRBJ1-1; clone size: NA; V gene: TRBV7-2; D gene: NA; CDR3 protein: CASSPRRLNTEAFF; CDR3 DNA: TGTGCCAGCAGTCCTCGGAGATTGAACACTGAAGCTTTCTTT
J gene: TRBJ1-3; clone size: NA; V gene: TRBV7-6; D gene: TRBD1; CDR3 protein: CASSPAVRDRVLSGNTIYF; CDR3 DNA: TGTGCCAGCAGCCCAGCGGTTAGGGACAGAGTTTTATCTGGAAACACCATATATTTT
J gene: TRBJ2-1; clone size: NA; V gene: TRBV9; D gene: TRBD1; CDR3 protein: CASSARDRVGNEQFF; CDR3 DNA: TGTGCCAGCAGCGCCCGGGACAGGGTCGGCAATGAGCAGTTCTTC
J gene: TRBJ2-3; clone size: NA; V gene: TRBV6-6; D gene: TRBD2; CDR3 protein: CASSYGAGGSTDTQYF; CDR3 DNA: TGTGCCAGCAGTTACGGGGCGGGGGGAAGCACAGATACGCAGTATTTT
J gene: TRBJ1-1; clone size: NA; V gene: TRBV12-3/TRBV12-4; D gene: NA; CDR3 protein: CASSLLGGTEAFF; CDR3 DNA: TGTGCCAGCAGCCTCCTGGGGGGAACTGAAGCTTTCTTT
J gene: TRBJ2-2; clone size: NA; V gene: TRBV5-4; D gene: NA; CDR3 protein: CAIPSGANTGELFF; CDR3 DNA: TGTGCGATTCCTTCAGGGGCGAACACCGGGGAGCTGTTTTTT
J gene: TRBJ2-1; clone size: NA; V gene: TRBV5-1; D gene: TRBD2; CDR3 protein: CASSLTSGGVDEQFF; CDR3 DNA: TGCGCCAGCAGCCTGACTAGCGGGGGGGTCGATGAGCAGTTCTTC
J gene: TRBJ1-1; clone size: NA; V gene: TRBV2; D gene: NA; CDR3 protein: CASYPRGQNTEAFF; CDR3 DNA: TGTGCCAGCTACCCCCGGGGTCAAAACACTGAAGCTTTCTTT
J gene: TRBJ2-3; clone size: NA; V gene: TRBV2; D gene: TRBD2; CDR3 protein: CASSDGRSGGATDTQYF; CDR3 DNA: TGTGCCAGCAGTGACGGGCGGAGCGGGGGGGCGACAGATACGCAGTATTTT
J gene: TRBJ2-7; clone size: once; V gene: TRBV7-2; D gene: NA; CDR3 protein: CASSLGRGLIYEQYF; CDR3 DNA: TGTGCCAGCAGCCTAGGACGGGGATTAATCTACGAGCAGTACTTC
J gene: TRBJ1-2; clone size: NA; V gene: TRBV5-6; D gene: TRBD1; CDR3 protein: CASSPQIAGTGGVNGYTF; CDR3 DNA: TGTGCCAGCAGCCCTCAGATAGCCGGGACAGGGGGCGTGAATGGCTACACCTTC